The present T cell receptor (beta chain) was sequenced within a study of blood T cell repertoires in COVID-19. Deletions cut 3 bases from V and 1 base from J, with 14 bases between. Germline loops: CDR1 KGHSH, CDR2 LQKENI. CDR3 length: 16 residues. Here immunoSEQ multiplex PCR was the method, and the copy in TCRdb shows in-frame clones only, minus some. The sample lists 250,000 to 300,000 clones; 80% to 90% were seen once. V and J are TRBV18 and TRBJ2-3; the D gene is possibly TRBD1 (5 bases). The sample was PBMCs or T cells enriched from blood (not recorded which). The clonotype comes from a woman aged 50 to 65 who had recovered from COVID-19. The CDR3 loop is CASSPGKLGGTDTQYF. In DNA, the CDR3 is TGTGCCAGCTCACCGGGAAAGCTAGGGGGCACAGATACGCAGTATTTT.